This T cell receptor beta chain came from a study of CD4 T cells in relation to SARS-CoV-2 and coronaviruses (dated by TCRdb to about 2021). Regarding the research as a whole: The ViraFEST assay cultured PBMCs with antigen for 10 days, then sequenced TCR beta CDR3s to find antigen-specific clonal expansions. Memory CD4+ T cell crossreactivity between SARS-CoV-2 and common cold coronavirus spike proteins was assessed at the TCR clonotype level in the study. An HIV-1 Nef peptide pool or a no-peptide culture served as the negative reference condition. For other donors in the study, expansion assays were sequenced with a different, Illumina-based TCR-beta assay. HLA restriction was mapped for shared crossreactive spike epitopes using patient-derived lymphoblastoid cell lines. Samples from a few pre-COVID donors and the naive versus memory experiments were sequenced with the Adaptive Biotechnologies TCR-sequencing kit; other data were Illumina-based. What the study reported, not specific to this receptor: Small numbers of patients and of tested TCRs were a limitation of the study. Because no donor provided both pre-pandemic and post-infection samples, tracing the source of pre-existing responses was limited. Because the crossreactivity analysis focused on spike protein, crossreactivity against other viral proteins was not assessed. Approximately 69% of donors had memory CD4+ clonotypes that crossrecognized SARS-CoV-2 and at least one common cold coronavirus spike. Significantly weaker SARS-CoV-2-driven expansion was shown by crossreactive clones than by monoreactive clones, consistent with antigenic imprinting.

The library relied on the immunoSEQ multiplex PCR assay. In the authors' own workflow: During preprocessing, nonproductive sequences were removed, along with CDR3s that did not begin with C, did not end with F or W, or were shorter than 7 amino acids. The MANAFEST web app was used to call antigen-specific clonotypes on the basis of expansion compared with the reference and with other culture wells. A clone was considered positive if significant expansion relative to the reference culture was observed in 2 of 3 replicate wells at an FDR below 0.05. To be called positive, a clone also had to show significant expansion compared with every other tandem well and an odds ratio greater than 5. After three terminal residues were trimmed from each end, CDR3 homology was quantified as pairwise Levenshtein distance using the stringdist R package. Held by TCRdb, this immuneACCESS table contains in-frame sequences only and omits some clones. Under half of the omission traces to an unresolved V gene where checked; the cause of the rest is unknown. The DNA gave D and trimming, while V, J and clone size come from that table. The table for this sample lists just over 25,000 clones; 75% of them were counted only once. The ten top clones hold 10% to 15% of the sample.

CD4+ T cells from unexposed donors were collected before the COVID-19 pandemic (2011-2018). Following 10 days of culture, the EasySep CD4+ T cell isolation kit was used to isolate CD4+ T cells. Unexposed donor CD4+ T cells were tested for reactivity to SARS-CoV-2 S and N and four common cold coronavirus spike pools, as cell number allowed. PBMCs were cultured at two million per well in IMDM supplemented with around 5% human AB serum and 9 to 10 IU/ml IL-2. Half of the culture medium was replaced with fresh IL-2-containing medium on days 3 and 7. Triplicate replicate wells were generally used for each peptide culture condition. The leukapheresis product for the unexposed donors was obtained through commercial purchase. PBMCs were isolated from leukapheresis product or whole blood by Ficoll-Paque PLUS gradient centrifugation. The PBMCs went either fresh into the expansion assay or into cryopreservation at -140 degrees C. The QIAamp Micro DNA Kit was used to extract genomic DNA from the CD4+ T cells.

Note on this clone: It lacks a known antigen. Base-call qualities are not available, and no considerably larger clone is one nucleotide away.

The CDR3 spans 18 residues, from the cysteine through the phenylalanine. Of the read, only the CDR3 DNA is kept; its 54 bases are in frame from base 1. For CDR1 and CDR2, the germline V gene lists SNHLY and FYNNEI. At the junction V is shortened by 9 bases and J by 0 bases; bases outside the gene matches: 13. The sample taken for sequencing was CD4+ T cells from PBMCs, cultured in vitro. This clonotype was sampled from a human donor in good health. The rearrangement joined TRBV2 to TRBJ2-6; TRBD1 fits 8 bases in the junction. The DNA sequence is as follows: TGTGCCAGAGGACCAGAGCAGGGGGCAGGCTCTGGGGCCAACGTCCTGACTTTC. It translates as CARGPEQGAGSGANVLTF.